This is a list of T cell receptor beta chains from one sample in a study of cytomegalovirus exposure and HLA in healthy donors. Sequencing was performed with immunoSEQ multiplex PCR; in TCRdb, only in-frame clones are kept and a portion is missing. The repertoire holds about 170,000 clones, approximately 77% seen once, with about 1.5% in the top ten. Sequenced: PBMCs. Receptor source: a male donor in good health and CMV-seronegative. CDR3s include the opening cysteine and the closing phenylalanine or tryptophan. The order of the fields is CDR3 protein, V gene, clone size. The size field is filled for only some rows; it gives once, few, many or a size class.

CASSESGIGGGYTF | TRBV2 | -
CAIAPGQGASEAFF | TRBV10-3 | -
CARRGSIEEDRRLESSYEQYF | TRBV27 | -
CASSINRALNEKLFF | TRBV18 | -
CAINTSSGRGEQYF | TRBV10-3 | few
CAISGTSGGNLYEQYF | TRBV10-3 | few
CASSYSTEQYF | TRBV6-5 | -
CSVEAGAGNTIYF | TRBV29-1 | -
CASSVGRGSSYEQYF | TRBV9 | -
CASSQTPIGGGLYNEQFF | TRBV4-1 | few
CASSQGQGSSPLHF | TRBV28 | -
CASSPRLAGGVDEQFF | TRBV9 | -
CASSSFPGTEAFF | TRBV7-8 | -
CASSEWSGGQETQYF | TRBV6-1 | -
CASSIRGVGRVNQPQHF | TRBV19 | -
CASSQAHRVEGYEQYF | TRBV4-1 | -
CASSTTGVYGYTF | TRBV18 | few
CASSVGRITDTQYF | TRBV9 | -
CASSLVSGQGNSPLHF | TRBV5-1 | -
CASSLGRGQETQYF | TRBV5-4 | once
CASSSRGPNEQYF | TRBV5-1 | -
CASREGRATNEKLFF | TRBV5-1 | -
CASRTGYTEAFF | TRBV6-1 | -